This T cell receptor beta chain was sequenced during a study of blood T cell repertoires in COVID-19. Study at large: Material from acute and convalescent COVID-19 was sourced from the United States, Italy and Spain. In each case, the material was cDNA or gDNA derived from T cells, B-cell-depleted T cells, or PBMCs.

CDR3 length: 13 residues. Trimming stripped 3 bases from V and 1 base from J, with 6 bases between. Patients in Seattle were enrolled during active infection, then followed longitudinally. Original handling: The assay estimated nucleated cells by amplifying reference gene primers. TCRdb's copy holds only in-frame clones and misses some; the assay was immunoSEQ multiplex PCR. V and J calls plus clone size are reproduced from that table; the DNA served to infer D and trimming. Among 410,000 or so clones listed, around 89% were seen once. Comments on this clone: The same CDR3 is also encoded by other DNA sequences in this sample.

Sequencing used peripheral blood. The chain couples TRBV12-3 or TRBV12-4 to TRBJ1-1; a weak D match, TRBD1 (5 bases). The sequence derives from a woman between 40 and 55 years old with COVID-19, enrolled during active disease. The CDR3 nucleotides are TGTGCCAGCAGTTTTAGGGGGAACACTGAAGCTTTCTTT. This translates into CASSFRGNTEAFF.